This T cell receptor (beta chain) is drawn from a study of early stage breast cancer tumors (dated by TCRdb to the late 2010s). Looking at the study overall: Of the approximately 15 invasive breast tumors, eleven to twelve were found to be estrogen receptor-positive, progesterone receptor-positive and HER2-negative. Across all samples, a few million templates representing approximately 1.2 million unique clonotypes were detected. A read coverage of roughly 10-fold per sample was achieved on average. About 65% of the 12 ER+/PR+/HER2- tumors were invasive ductal carcinomas, while the other four were invasive lobular carcinomas.

On this clone itself: The antigen it binds to is not known. Base qualities are not provided; no much larger clone lies one nucleotide away.

What the authors observed across the whole study: Because the cohort was small, a breakdown by tumor subtype could not be done. Chain pairing and functional markers such as CD4, CD8 and FOXP3 were missed by bulk genomic DNA sequencing of unsorted cells. Enriched TCRB sequences shared across patients were found to be mostly commonly generated sequences that were unlikely to play an important role in the tumor microenvironment. Tumors showed about 2.3-fold higher T cell density and higher clonality than adjacent normal breast tissue. Repertoires from blood and normal breast were more alike than repertoires from blood and tumor, and in about 85% of the 16 patients, comparing each tissue with blood separated tumor from normal.

Each sample was amplified in two independent genomic DNA replicates, using approximately 0.5 ug for blood and about 1.6 ug for tumor or normal breast. TCRB sequencing of genomic DNA was carried out with the ImmunoSeq Intro kit according to the manufacturer's instructions. The multiplex PCR ran for 30 to 35 cycles using proprietary primers and spike-in control sequences for absolute quantification. Single-end 150-bp reads were used to sequence an 87-bp fragment spanning the CDR3 and the flanking V and J genes. Each lane of an Illumina MiSeq running version 3.0 chemistry carried seven multiplexed samples, with two replicates apiece. From the authors' description of their analysis: Raw data were processed with the vendor's proprietary pipeline, and both replicates were merged into a single result per sample. To define clonotypes, the study grouped productive rearrangements that shared the V-gene family, CDR3 amino acid sequence and J-gene segment. Clonality was calculated as 1 minus the normalized Shannon entropy (Pielou evenness) of TCRB abundances. To estimate T cell density, the total number of templates was divided by the number of input cells, which was inferred from the amount of DNA input. Total repertoire diversity and clonality were estimated with Recon using default parameters. A clonotype was considered tumor-enriched if its abundance in tumor exceeded 0.1% and was at least 32-fold higher than its abundance in normal breast. Sourced from immuneACCESS, this table was stored by TCRdb with only in-frame sequences that have V and J called. A share of the clones is absent; for the studies checked, an unresolved V gene accounts for under half, and the remainder has no known explanation. The V and J calls and clone size come from that table; D and trimming were worked out from the DNA. The sample includes roughly 34,000 clones, with over 65% observed a single time. Roughly 7.4% of the sample is taken by the ten largest.

The study profiled bulk TCR beta-chain repertoires in matched peripheral blood, tumor and adjacent normal breast tissue taken from approximately 16 patients with early-stage breast cancer. Before surgery, whole blood (roughly 5-11 mL) was collected into EDTA tubes and processed within 2 hours. Peripheral blood mononuclear cells were isolated by Ficoll-Paque centrifugation in SepMate-50 tubes. PBMCs were cryopreserved in about 90% FBS with around 10% DMSO in aliquots of roughly 2 to 4.5 million cells and stored in liquid nitrogen. Genomic DNA was extracted with the Qiagen AllPrep DNA/RNA Mini kit. The CDR3, from cysteine to phenylalanine, totals 14 residues. Only the CDR3 part of the read is kept: 42 bases, read in frame from the first base. From the germline V gene, CDR1 is MGHRA and CDR2 is YSYEKL. V sheds 0 bases and J sheds 5 bases, leaving 10 bases between their ends.

The TCR was taken from a person between 60 and 70 years old with breast cancer. The sequenced sample was blood. The chain employs TRBV4-1 and TRBJ2-5, with the D gene too uncertain to name. The CDR3: CASSQEGLAETQYF. In nucleotide form, the sequence is TGCGCCAGCAGCCAAGAGGGCCTTGCGGAGACCCAGTACTTC.